The rows below give T cell receptor beta chains drawn from one sample of a study of radiation and T cells in renal cell carcinoma. Using immunoSEQ multiplex PCR, the repertoire was profiled, and TCRdb retains in-frame clones only, with some absent. The profile shows about 24,000 clones, 45% to 70% of them singletons. Source: tumor tissue, taken from a patient whose treatment was nephrectomy without radiotherapy. Receptors were obtained from a human donor with renal cell carcinoma. Both conserved end residues are part of each CDR3. The order of the fields is CDR3 DNA, CDR3 protein, V gene, D gene, J gene, clone size. A D gene is named only where the DNA matches it firmly. A clone size is listed for some rows: how often the clone was seen (once, few, many), or a class if it is expanded.

TGTGCCACCAGCAGAGATGGAGGTTACGGCAGATCCTACGAGCAGTACTTC | CATSRDGGYGRSYEQYF | TRBV15 | - | TRBJ2-7 | -
TGTGCCAGCAGCTTAGGAACCGGGACAGGTAGCAATCAGCCCCAGCATTTT | CASSLGTGTGSNQPQHF | TRBV7-9 | TRBD1 | TRBJ1-5 | -
TGCGCCAGCAGCGCGGGACAGGGGGCAGTGGGCTATGGCTACACCTTC | CASSAGQGAVGYGYTF | TRBV5-1 | TRBD1 | TRBJ1-2 | few
TGTGCCAGCAGTTCCTACAACAGGGGTTACGAGCAGTACTTC | CASSSYNRGYEQYF | TRBV6-5 | TRBD1 | TRBJ2-7 | -
TGCGCCAGCAGCCAAGATATTGTGGGGGGAGGCACCGGGGAGCTGTTTTTT | CASSQDIVGGGTGELFF | TRBV4-3 | - | TRBJ2-2 | -
TGTGCCAGCAGTGAAAGGCCAGGGCCTGTCAACACCATATATTTT | CASSERPGPVNTIYF | TRBV6-1 | - | TRBJ1-3 | few
TGTGCCAGCAGCTTAGGAGACAGGGATAGCAATCAGCCCCAGCATTTT | CASSLGDRDSNQPQHF | TRBV5-8 | TRBD1 | TRBJ1-5 | once
TGTGCCAGCAGCCAAGACTGGACAGGGGGATACCACAATGAGCAGTTCTTC | CASSQDWTGGYHNEQFF | TRBV14 | TRBD1 | TRBJ2-1 | -
TGCGCCAGCAGCTTGTCTTTGAGGGCTGAAGCTTTCTTT | CASSLSLRAEAFF | TRBV5-1 | - | TRBJ1-1 | -
TGCAGCGTTGAAGATCCTTACACCGGGGAGCTGTTTTTT | CSVEDPYTGELFF | TRBV29-1 | - | TRBJ2-2 | -
TGTGCCAGCAGCTCCGGATCGGAGACCCAGTACTTC | CASSSGSETQYF | TRBV7-3 | - | TRBJ2-5 | -
TGCGCCAGCAGCCCGACAGGGGGCGCCACCGGGGAGCTGTTTTTT | CASSPTGGATGELFF | TRBV5-1 | TRBD1 | TRBJ2-2 | -
TGTGCCAGCAGCCTCGCCGGACAGGGCGGGACCTATGGCTACACCTTC | CASSLAGQGGTYGYTF | TRBV6-6 | TRBD1 | TRBJ1-2 | few
TGTGCCAGCAGCTTGGGAGGACAGGGTAACAATGAGCAGTTCTTC | CASSLGGQGNNEQFF | TRBV5-8 | TRBD1 | TRBJ2-1 | once
TGTGCCAGCAGTTATCAGGGATCTGGGAACACTGAAGCTTTCTTT | CASSYQGSGNTEAFF | TRBV27 | - | TRBJ1-1 | few
TGTGCCAGCAGAACAATTCATGAAGCGACTGAAGCTTTCTTT | CASRTIHEATEAFF | TRBV11-3 | - | TRBJ1-1 | few
TGCGCCAGCAGCCAGAGGAGGGCCAACACTGAAGCTTTCTTT | CASSQRRANTEAFF | TRBV4-3 | - | TRBJ1-1 | many
TGCGCCAGCAACCCCGGACAGAATTATGGCTACACCTTC | CASNPGQNYGYTF | TRBV5-1 | - | TRBJ1-2 | -
TGTGCCAGCAGTCTGACAGGGAGCTCTGGAAACACCATATATTTT | CASSLTGSSGNTIYF | TRBV6-5 | TRBD1 | TRBJ1-3 | -
TGTGCCAGCAGCTTAAAGGAGGCGGGTTGGAATGAGCAGTTCTTC | CASSLKEAGWNEQFF | TRBV7-9 | - | TRBJ2-1 | -
TGTGCCAGCAGTCTCCGGACAGGCTATGGCTACACCTTC | CASSLRTGYGYTF | TRBV6-5 | TRBD1 | TRBJ1-2 | medium-sized
TGTGCCAGCTCACCTGGGACAGCGTCCTACGAGCAGTACTTC | CASSPGTASYEQYF | TRBV18 | TRBD1 | TRBJ2-7 | medium-sized
TGTGCCAGCAGCTTAGATACTAGTGTAGATACGCAGTATTTT | CASSLDTSVDTQYF | TRBV7-2 | - | TRBJ2-3 | -
TGCAGCGTTGAAGAGCGTTCTGACTCTGGAAACACCATATATTTT | CSVEERSDSGNTIYF | TRBV29-1 | - | TRBJ1-3 | -
TGTGCCTCGGACACTACAGGGGCCAACACTGTCGAAGCTTTCTTT | CASDTTGANTVEAFF | TRBV30 | TRBD1 | TRBJ1-1 | -
TGTGCCAGCAGTTTATCAGCGTACGGGGGGTCCAAAAACATTCAGTACTTC | CASSLSAYGGSKNIQYF | TRBV27 | TRBD2 | TRBJ2-4 | -
TGTGCCAGCTCAGCACGGACAGGGGAAGATCAGCCCCAGCATTTT | CASSARTGEDQPQHF | TRBV18 | TRBD1 | TRBJ1-5 | -
TGTGCCACCCGCCGGACAGGGGACAATCAGCCCCAGCATTTT | CATRRTGDNQPQHF | TRBV10-3 | TRBD1 | TRBJ1-5 | -
TGTGCCAGCAGTGCGCTAGCGGGGGGGCCCCCAGATACGCAGTATTTT | CASSALAGGPPDTQYF | TRBV6-4 | TRBD2 | TRBJ2-3 | -
TGTGCCATCAGTGAGGCCCGGGGGCGGGGAACCGGGGAGCTGTTTTTT | CAISEARGRGTGELFF | TRBV10-3 | - | TRBJ2-2 | -